The T cell receptor beta chain under discussion was sequenced for a study of T cell changes during pregnancy in multiple sclerosis. The CDR3 is made up of 14 amino acids. The germline CDR1 and CDR2 sequences are SGHTA and FQGTGA. J was trimmed by 7 bases and V by 5 bases; bases with no gene match: 10. The repertoire was sequenced with immunoSEQ multiplex PCR; TCRdb's copy has only in-frame clones and lacks some. Of approximately 63,000 clones listed, 85% to 95% are singletons. This chain uses TRBV7-3 with TRBJ1-1, with 7 nucleotides matching TRBD1. This clonotype was obtained from a female donor in good health, enrolled as a control in a pregnancy study. This specimen consisted of peripheral blood, obtained in the third trimester of pregnancy. CDR3 region: CASSPTGIEGEAFF. The CDR3, as DNA: TGTGCCAGCAGCCCGACAGGGATAGAGGGTGAAGCTTTCTTT.